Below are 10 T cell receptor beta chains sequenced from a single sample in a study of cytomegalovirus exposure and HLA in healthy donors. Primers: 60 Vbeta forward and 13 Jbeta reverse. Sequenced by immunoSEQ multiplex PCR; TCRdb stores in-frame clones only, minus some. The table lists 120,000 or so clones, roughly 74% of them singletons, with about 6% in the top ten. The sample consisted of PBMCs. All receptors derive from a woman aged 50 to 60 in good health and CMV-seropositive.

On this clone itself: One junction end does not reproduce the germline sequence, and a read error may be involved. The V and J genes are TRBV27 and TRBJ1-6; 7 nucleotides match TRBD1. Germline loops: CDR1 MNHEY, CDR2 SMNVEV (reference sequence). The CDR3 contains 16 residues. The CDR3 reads CARSVTGSYVNSPLHF. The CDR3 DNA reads TGTGCCCGCAGTGTGACAGGGTCCTACGTTAATTCACCCCTCCACTTT.

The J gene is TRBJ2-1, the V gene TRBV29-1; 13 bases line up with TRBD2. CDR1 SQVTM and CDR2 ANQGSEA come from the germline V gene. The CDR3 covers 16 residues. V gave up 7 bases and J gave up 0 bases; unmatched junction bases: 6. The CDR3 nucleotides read TGCAGCGCCCGGACTAGCGGGGGTAGCTCCTACAATGAGCAGTTCTTC. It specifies CSARTSGGSSYNEQFF.

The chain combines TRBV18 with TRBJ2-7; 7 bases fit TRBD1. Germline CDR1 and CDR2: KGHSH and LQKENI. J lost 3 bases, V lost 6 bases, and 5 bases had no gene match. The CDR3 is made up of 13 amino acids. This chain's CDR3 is CASSLGDSYEQYF. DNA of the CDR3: TGTGCCAGCTCCCTGGGGGACAGCTACGAGCAGTACTTC.

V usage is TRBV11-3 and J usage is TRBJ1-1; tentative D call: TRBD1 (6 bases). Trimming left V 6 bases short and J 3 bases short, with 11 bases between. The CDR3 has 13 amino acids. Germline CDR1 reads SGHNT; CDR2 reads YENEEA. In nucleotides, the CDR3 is TGTGCCAGCAGACAGGGAGGGGACACTGAAGCTTTCTTT. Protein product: CASRQGGDTEAFF. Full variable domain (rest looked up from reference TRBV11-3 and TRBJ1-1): EAGVVQSPRYKIIEKKQPVAFWCNPISGHNTLYWYLQNLGQGPELLIRYENEEAVDDSQLPKDRFSAERLKGVDSTLKIQPAELGDSAVYLCASRQGGDTEAFFGQGTRLTVV.

The CDR3 here is CASSTRTGENEKLFF. The DNA of the CDR3 is TGTGCCAGCAGCACCCGGACAGGGGAAAACGAAAAACTGTTTTTT. This chain connects TRBV7-8 to TRBJ1-4, with 9 bases aligning to TRBD1. This CDR3 is built from 15 residues. CDR1 is SGHVS and CDR2 is FQNEAQ in the germline V gene. V gave up 5 bases and J gave up 8 bases; unmatched junction bases: 9.

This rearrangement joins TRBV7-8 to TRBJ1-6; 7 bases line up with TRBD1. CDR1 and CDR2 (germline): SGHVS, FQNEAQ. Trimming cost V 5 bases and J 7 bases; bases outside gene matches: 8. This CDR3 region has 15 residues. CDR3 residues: CASSARQGLNSPLHF. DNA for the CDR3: TGTGCCAGCAGCGCTCGACAGGGATTGAATTCACCCCTCCACTTT.

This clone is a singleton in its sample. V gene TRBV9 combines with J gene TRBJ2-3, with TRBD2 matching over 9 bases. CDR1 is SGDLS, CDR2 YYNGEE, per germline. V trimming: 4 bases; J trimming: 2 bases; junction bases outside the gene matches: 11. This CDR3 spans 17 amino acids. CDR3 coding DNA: TGTGCCAGCAGCTTGAGTAGAGCGGGGGGATCCACAGATACGCAGTATTTT. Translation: CASSLSRAGGSTDTQYF.

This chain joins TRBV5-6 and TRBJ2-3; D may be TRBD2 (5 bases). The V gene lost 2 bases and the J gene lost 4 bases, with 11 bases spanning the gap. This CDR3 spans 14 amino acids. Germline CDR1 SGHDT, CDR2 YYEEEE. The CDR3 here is CASSLRDWADTQYF. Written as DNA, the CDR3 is TGTGCCAGCAGCTTACGGGATTGGGCAGATACGCAGTATTTT.

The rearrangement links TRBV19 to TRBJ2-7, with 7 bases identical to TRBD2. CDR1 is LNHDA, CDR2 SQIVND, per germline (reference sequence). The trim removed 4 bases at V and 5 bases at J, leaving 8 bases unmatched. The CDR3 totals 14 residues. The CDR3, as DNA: TGTGCCAGTAGTAACCAGCGGGGCGTTAACGAGCAGTACTTC. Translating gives CASSNQRGVNEQYF.

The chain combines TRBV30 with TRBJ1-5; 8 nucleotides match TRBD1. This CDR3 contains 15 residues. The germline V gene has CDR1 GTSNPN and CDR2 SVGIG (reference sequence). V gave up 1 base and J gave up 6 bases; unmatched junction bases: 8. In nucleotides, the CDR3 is TGTGCCTGGAGTGAATCCAGGGGGCTTAGTCAGCCCCAGCATTTT. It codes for CAWSESRGLSQPQHF.